One T cell receptor (beta chain) is described in this entry. Its antigen is not identified. This entry belongs to a study of T cell responses to AZD1222 COVID-19 vaccine. Across the whole study: Pooling of second doses given at about 4 or about 12 weeks was done.

Study-wide results and limits: Among spike-specific TCRs, nearly half reportedly target unmutated variant regions. Sampled repertoires all dated from after the peak T cell response. Clonal diversity may have been underestimated, and the donors were mostly white British, with more females than males.

Assay: immunoSEQ multiplex PCR; the TCRdb copy retains only in-frame clones and omits some. The sample comprises about 130,000 clones, approximately 84% of which are singletons, and about 4% rests with the top ten. The TCR was taken from an adult in good health. The sample was peripheral blood, taken on day 0 of AZD1222 vaccination.

The CDR3 reads CASSKGTGPYEQYF. In DNA form, the CDR3 reads TGCGCCAGCAGCAAAGGGACAGGCCCCTACGAGCAGTACTTC. The V gene is TRBV5-1, the J gene TRBJ2-7; TRBD1 agrees at 8 bases. V dropped 4 bases and J dropped 2; count of bases not matched to a gene: 5. Germline-derived CDR1 and CDR2 are SGHRS and YFSETQ. The CDR3 has 14 residues.